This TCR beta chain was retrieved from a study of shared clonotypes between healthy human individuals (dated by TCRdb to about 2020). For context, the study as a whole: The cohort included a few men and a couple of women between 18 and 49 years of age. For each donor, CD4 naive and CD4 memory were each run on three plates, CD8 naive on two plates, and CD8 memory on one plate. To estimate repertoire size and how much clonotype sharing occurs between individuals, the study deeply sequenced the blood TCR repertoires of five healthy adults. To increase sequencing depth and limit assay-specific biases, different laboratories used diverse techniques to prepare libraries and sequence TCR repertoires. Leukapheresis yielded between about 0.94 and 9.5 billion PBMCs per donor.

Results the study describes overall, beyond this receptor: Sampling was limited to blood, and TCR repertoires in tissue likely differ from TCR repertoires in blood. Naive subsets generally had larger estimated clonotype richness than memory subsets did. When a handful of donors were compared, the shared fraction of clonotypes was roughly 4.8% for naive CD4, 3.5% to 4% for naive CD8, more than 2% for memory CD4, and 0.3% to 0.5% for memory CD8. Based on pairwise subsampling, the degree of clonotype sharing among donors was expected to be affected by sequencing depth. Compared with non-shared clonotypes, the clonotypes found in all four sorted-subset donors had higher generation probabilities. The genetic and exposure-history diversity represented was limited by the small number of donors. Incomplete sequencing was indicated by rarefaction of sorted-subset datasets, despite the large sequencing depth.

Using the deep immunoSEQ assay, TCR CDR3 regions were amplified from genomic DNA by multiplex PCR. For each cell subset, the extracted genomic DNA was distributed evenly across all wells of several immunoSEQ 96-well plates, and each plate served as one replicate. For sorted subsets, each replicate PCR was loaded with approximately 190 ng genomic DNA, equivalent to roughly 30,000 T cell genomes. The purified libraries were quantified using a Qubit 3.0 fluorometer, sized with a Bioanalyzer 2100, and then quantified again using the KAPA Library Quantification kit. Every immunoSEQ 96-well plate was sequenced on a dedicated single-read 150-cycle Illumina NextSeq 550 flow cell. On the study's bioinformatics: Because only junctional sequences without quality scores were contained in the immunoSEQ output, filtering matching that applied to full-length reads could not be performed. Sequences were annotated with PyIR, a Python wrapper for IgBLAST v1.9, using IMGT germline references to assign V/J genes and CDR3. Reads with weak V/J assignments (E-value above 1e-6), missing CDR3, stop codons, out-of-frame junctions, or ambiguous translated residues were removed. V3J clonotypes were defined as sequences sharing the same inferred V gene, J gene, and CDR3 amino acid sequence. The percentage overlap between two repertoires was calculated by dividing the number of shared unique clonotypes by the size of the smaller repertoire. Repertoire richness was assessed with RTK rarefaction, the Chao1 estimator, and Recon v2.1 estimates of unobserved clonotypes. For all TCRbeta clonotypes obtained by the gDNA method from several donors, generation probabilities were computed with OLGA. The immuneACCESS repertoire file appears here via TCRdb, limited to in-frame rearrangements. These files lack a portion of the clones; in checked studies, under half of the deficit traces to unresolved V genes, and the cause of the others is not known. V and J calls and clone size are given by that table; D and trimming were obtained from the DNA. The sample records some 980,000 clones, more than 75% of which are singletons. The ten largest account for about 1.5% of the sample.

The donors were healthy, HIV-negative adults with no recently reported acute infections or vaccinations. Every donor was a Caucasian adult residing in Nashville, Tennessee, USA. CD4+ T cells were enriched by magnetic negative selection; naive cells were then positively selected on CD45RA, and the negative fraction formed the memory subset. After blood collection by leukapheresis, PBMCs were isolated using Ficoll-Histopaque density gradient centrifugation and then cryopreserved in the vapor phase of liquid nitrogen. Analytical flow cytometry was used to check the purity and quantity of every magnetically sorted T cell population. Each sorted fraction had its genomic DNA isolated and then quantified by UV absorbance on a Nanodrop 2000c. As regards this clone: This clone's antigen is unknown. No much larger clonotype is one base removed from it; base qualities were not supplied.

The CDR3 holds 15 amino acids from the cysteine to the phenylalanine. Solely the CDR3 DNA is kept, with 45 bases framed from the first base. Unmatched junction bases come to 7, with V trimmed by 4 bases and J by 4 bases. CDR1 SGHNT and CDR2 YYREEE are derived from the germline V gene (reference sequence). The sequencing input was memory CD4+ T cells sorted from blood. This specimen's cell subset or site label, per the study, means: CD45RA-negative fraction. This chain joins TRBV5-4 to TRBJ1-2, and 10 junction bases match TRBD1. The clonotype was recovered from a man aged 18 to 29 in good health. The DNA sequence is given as TGTGCCAGCAGCGCAGACAGGGGGCAGGGCTATGGCTACACCTTC. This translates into CASSADRGQGYGYTF.